This T cell receptor (beta chain) was obtained from a study of blood T cell repertoires in COVID-19. Across the study: The United States, Italy and Spain supplied acute and convalescent COVID-19 samples.

CDR1 SGHTA and CDR2 FQGTGA come from the germline V gene. The V segment lost 5 bases and the J segment 4 bases; nucleotides outside the gene matches: 8. The CDR3 covers 17 residues. The method was immunoSEQ multiplex PCR; TCRdb's version includes in-frame clones alone and lacks a portion of them. The sample carries about half a million clones, 80% to 90% recorded once. The rearrangement links TRBV7-3 to TRBJ2-6, with TRBD1 matching 10 bases. The sequence was obtained from a human donor in a cohort sampled during active COVID-19. The sequenced material came from peripheral blood. The CDR3 nucleotides are TGTGCCAGCAGCCAGGGACAGGGGAACCCCGGGGCCAACGTCCTGACTTTC. Encoded protein: CASSQGQGNPGANVLTF.